This T cell receptor beta chain was sequenced in a study of shared clonotypes between healthy human individuals (dated by TCRdb to 2020 to 2021). Concerning the study at large: The cohort included three men and a couple of women between 18 and 49 years of age. Per donor, three plates each were used for CD4 naive and CD4 memory, two for CD8 naive, and one for CD8 memory. To estimate repertoire size and how much clonotype sharing occurs between individuals, the study deeply sequenced the blood TCR repertoires of a handful of healthy adults. Libraries were prepared and TCR repertoires were sequenced by different laboratories using diverse techniques, in order to increase sequencing depth and limit assay-specific biases. Per donor, leukapheresis produced somewhere between about 0.85 and 9.5 billion PBMCs. The investigation overall reported the following: Pairwise subsampling led to the expectation that sequencing depth would affect the degree of clonotype sharing among donors. Sampling was restricted to blood, and TCR repertoires in tissue are likely to differ from TCR repertoires in blood. Incomplete sequencing was indicated by rarefaction of sorted-subset datasets, despite the large sequencing depth. Compared with non-shared clonotypes, the clonotypes found in all four sorted-subset donors had higher generation probabilities. When several donors were compared, the shared fraction of clonotypes was around 5% for naive CD4, about 4% for naive CD8, more than 2% for memory CD4, and about 0.36% for memory CD8. Naive subsets generally had larger estimated clonotype richness than memory subsets did. Because the study included a small number of donors, the genetic and exposure-history diversity represented was limited.

Of note for this clone: The target of this receptor is not known. No qualities accompany the bases; no much larger clone lies one base away.

TCR CDR3 regions were amplified from genomic DNA by multiplex PCR using the deep immunoSEQ assay. Extracted genomic DNA from each cell subset was spread evenly across all wells of several immunoSEQ 96-well plates, with each plate serving as a replicate. For sorted subsets, each replicate PCR was loaded with approximately 200 ng genomic DNA, equivalent to approximately 27,000 T cell genomes. The purified libraries were quantified using a Qubit 3.0 fluorometer, sized with a Bioanalyzer 2100, and then quantified again using the KAPA Library Quantification kit. A separate single-read 150-cycle Illumina NextSeq 550 flow cell was used to sequence each immunoSEQ 96-well plate. As for the original processing: Because the immunoSEQ output included only junctional sequences and no quality scores, the filtering could not be the same as the filtering used for full-length reads. To assign V/J genes and CDR3, sequences were annotated using PyIR, a Python wrapper for IgBLAST v1.9, with IMGT germline references. Any read was removed if the V/J assignment was weak (E-value above 1e-6), the CDR3 was missing, or the read contained stop codons, out-of-frame junctions, or ambiguous translated residues. V3J clonotypes were defined as sequences sharing an identical inferred V gene, J gene, and CDR3 amino acid sequence. To compute the percentage overlap between repertoires, the number of shared unique clonotypes was divided by the size of the smaller repertoire. RTK rarefaction, the Chao1 estimator, and Recon v2.1 estimates of unobserved clonotypes were used to assess repertoire richness. Generation probabilities were computed with OLGA for all TCRbeta clonotypes obtained by the gDNA method from several donors. TCRdb holds this immuneACCESS table with in-frame rearrangements only. Some clones are missing; in checked studies, unresolved V genes explain under half, and the rest has no known cause. V and J calls and clone size are those listed in that table; D and trimming were worked out from the DNA. For this sample the table gives about 2 million clones, of which about 95% were detected only once. The ten largest account for under 1.5% of the sample.

CD8 naive samples consisted of CD45RO-negative cells that were positively selected for CCR7, yielding a CD45RA+CCR7+ population without TemRA cells. The donors were healthy, HIV-negative adults who had no recently reported acute infections or vaccinations. Only Caucasian adults living in Nashville, Tennessee, USA were represented among the donors. Blood was collected by leukapheresis, and PBMCs were isolated by Ficoll-Histopaque density gradient centrifugation and then cryopreserved in liquid nitrogen vapor phase. Purity and quantity of every magnetically sorted T cell population were checked by analytical flow cytometry. From each sorted fraction, genomic DNA was isolated and quantified by UV absorbance on a Nanodrop 2000c. Trimmed from V: 6 bases; trimmed from J: 8 bases; junction bases lacking a gene match: 8. From a lookup of the germline V gene, CDR1 and CDR2 are KGHSH and LQKENI. The CDR3 sequence holds 15 residues, the cysteine and phenylalanine included. Just CDR3 DNA is preserved here, 45 bases in frame from base 1.

This receptor chain uses TRBV18 and TRBJ2-1; TRBD2 aligns with 12 central bases. The TCR sequence derives from a man between 18 and 35 years old in good health. The source material was naive CD8+ T cells sorted from blood. What this sample's cell subset or site label stands for: CD45RA+CCR7+. The nucleotide sequence reads as follows: TGTGCCAGCTCTCCGGGACTAGCGGGTACCGATGAGCAGTTCTTC. This encodes CASSPGLAGTDEQFF.